Shown below are 26 T cell receptor beta chains from a single sample sequenced in a study of naive and memory T cell subsets. These receptors' targets are unknown. Two oligonucleotides, mixed equimolar, formed the beta constant-region primer covering TRBC1 and TRBC2. Nested alpha and beta constant-region primers with the SP2 primer drove four PCR rounds on ligated cDNA. TCRdb re-called the UMI-ligation and nested PCR reads with MiXCR, one entry per CDR3 protein. This sample carries over 80,000 distinct CDR3 sequences, 10% to 12% of them seen once, and the ten largest clones take just over 0.13%. Findings and limits, study-wide: A few larger clonotypes appeared in naive repertoires, especially CD8, possibly memory cells re-expressing CD45RA.

The sequenced material came from naive CD4+ T cells from blood. The source is a human donor in good health.

In its sample, this clonotype was seen many times. This chain uses TRBV7-2 with TRBJ2-7; tentatively, D is TRBD1 (6 bases). Deletions cut 4 bases from V and 5 bases from J, with 12 bases between. Germline V lookup: CDR1 SGHTA, CDR2 FQGNSA. The CDR3 length is 13 residues. CDR3 sequence (DNA): TGTGCCAGCAGCTCCCCGGGACAAGACGAGCAGTACTTC. Amino acids: CASSSPGQDEQYF.

This clonotype has a handful of counts. The V gene is TRBV5-1, the J gene TRBJ2-5; D is perhaps TRBD1 (6 bases). The CDR3 loop spans 13 amino acids. CDR1 and CDR2 (germline): SGHRS, YFSETQ. V was pared by 9 bases and J by 5 bases, with 17 bases between. CDR3 loop: CATSPGAVETQYF. The CDR3 nucleotides are TGCGCCACCTCCCCAGGGGCAGTGGAGACCCAGTACTTC.

This clonotype was recorded a few times. The chain carries TRBV6-6 and TRBJ1-6, with D perhaps TRBD1 (5 bases). The CDR3 length is 11 residues. Germline V gene data show CDR1 as MNHNY and CDR2 as SVGAGI (reference sequence). Trimming stripped 7 bases from V and 11 bases from J, with 9 bases between. DNA for the CDR3: TGTGCCAGCACGGCGGGGGCACCCCTCCACTTT. Residues: CASTAGAPLHF.

This clonotype was detected only a few times. The rearrangement joins TRBV4-2 to TRBJ1-2, with 9 bases fitting TRBD1. Germline CDR1 reads LGHNA; CDR2 reads YNFKEQ. Trimming took 2 bases from V and 4 from J; bases not matched to a gene: 2. CDR3 length equals 14 residues. CDR3 DNA sequence: TGTGCCAGCAGCCAAATGACAGGGGGCTATGGCTACACCTTC. Protein: CASSQMTGGYGYTF.

This clonotype was observed a few times. The V gene is TRBV15, the J gene TRBJ2-2; 7 bases fit TRBD1. The germline V gene encodes CDR1 LNHNV and CDR2 YYDKDF (reference sequence). The CDR3 is 16 amino acids. The ends lost 6 bases at V and 0 bases at J; junction bases unmatched: 7. The CDR3: CATSRDRTPNTGELFF. CDR3 in DNA: TGTGCCACCAGTCGGGACAGAACCCCGAACACCGGGGAGCTGTTTTTT.

This clonotype was picked up a small number of times. The chain uses TRBV6-5 and TRBJ1-6, with 7 bases fitting TRBD1. J was trimmed by 7 bases and V by 4 bases; bases with no gene match: 7. Looked up from germline, CDR1 is MNHEY and CDR2 is SVGAGI. CDR3 length equals 15 residues. The CDR3 here is CASSFSTGLNSPLHF. The CDR3 nucleotides read TGTGCCAGCAGTTTTTCGACAGGGCTCAATTCACCCCTCCACTTT.

At least ten counts were recorded for this clonotype. The J gene is TRBJ2-6, the V gene TRBV20-1, with D maybe TRBD2 (6 bases). V lost 4 bases to trimming and J lost 2 bases, with 18 bases between them. CDR3 length: 17 residues. Germline lookup yields CDR1 DFQATT and CDR2 SNEGSKA (reference sequence). The CDR3 is CSATFRWRAPGANVLTF. The DNA for the CDR3 is TGCAGTGCTACCTTTCGGTGGAGGGCCCCTGGGGCCAACGTCCTGACTTTC.

This clonotype was counted between two and nine times. This chain uses TRBV6-2 or TRBV6-3 with TRBJ1-5; 9 bases are shared with TRBD1. Germline V CDR1 and CDR2: MNHEY, SVGEGT. The V segment lost 5 bases and the J segment 6 bases; nucleotides outside the gene matches: 5. This CDR3 comprises 14 residues. The DNA of the CDR3 is TGTGCCAGCAGTACGGGACAGGGCGGTCAGCCCCAGCATTTT. This translates into CASSTGQGGQPQHF.

The chain carries TRBV24-1 and TRBJ2-1; TRBD2 matches 11 bases. The V and J ends lost 4 bases and 3 bases, in that order; junction bases with no gene match: 4. Germline CDR1 is KGHDR and CDR2 is SFDVKD. The CDR3 totals 16 residues. CDR3 in amino acids: CATSDRLAGSYNEQFF. The CDR3, as DNA: TGTGCCACCAGTGACCGACTAGCGGGAAGCTACAATGAGCAGTTCTTC.

In regard to this clonotype: The CDR3 does not close with the conserved phenylalanine or tryptophan, likely indicating a read error. This rearrangement joins TRBV7-2 to TRBJ2-1; D gene uncertain. Germline V gene data show CDR1 as SGHTA and CDR2 as FQGNSA. The V end lost 5 bases, the J end lost 9 bases, and 8 bases lay between the germline ends. CDR3 size: 11 residues. CDR3 sequence reads: CASSRVGEQFL. The DNA of the CDR3 is TGTGCCAGCAGCCGAGTGGGTGAGCAGTTCTTG.

The chain employs TRBV27 and TRBJ1-6; D not certain. Trimming took off 8 bases at V and 5 bases at J, with 13 bases between the two ends. This CDR3 comprises 14 residues. Germline V CDR1 and CDR2: MNHEY, SMNVEV (reference sequence). As DNA, the CDR3 is TGTGCCAGCTGCTTGCGGGTTAATAATTCACCCCTCCACTTT. Translated, it gives CASCLRVNNSPLHF.

This clonotype was recorded many times. CDR3 amino acids: CASSTVLPGSRYTGELFF. Here the CDR3 DNA reads TGCGCCAGCAGCACGGTTCTCCCCGGGAGTAGGTACACCGGGGAGCTGTTTTTT. The chain uses TRBV5-1 and TRBJ2-2, with a tentative D call TRBD2 (6 bases). The length of the CDR3 is 18 residues. Germline V CDR1 and CDR2: SGHRS, YFSETQ. The V and J ends lost 4 bases and 3 bases respectively, with 22 bases between them.

This clonotype was detected a few times. One end of the junction varies from germline; a read error may be responsible. Here the CDR3 DNA reads TGTGCCAGCAGCTTAGACCCTAACTCCCACGAGCAGTACTTC. This translates into CASSLDPNSHEQYF. The gene calls are TRBV7-9 and TRBJ2-7, with no clear D. Germline V gene lookup returns CDR1 SEHNR and CDR2 FQNEAQ (reference sequence). This CDR3 region has 14 residues.

This clonotype showed up many times. The chain couples TRBV19 to TRBJ1-1; D gene unclear. Trimming cost V 5 bases and J 0 bases, with 13 bases left between them. Germline loops: CDR1 LNHDA, CDR2 SQIVND (reference sequence). The CDR3 sequence is 15 residues long. The CDR3 spells CASSFRAPMNTEAFF. The CDR3 DNA reads as TGTGCCAGTAGTTTCCGGGCCCCCATGAACACTGAAGCTTTCTTT.

The V gene is TRBV4-2, the J gene TRBJ1-6, with no clear D. The CDR3 extends over 17 amino acids. The germline gives CDR1 LGHNA, CDR2 YNFKEQ. Trimming removed 0 bases at V and 10 bases at J, with 19 bases between. CDR3 sequence reads: CASSQDTLRRKGSPLHF. The CDR3 DNA reads TGTGCCAGCAGCCAAGACACCCTTCGGCGTAAAGGGTCACCCCTCCACTTT.

This clonotype was counted ten times or more. The chain combines TRBV28 with TRBJ1-3, with D possibly TRBD1 on 5 matching bases. The germline CDR1 and CDR2 sequences are MDHEN and SYDVKM. The CDR3 is 15 amino acids. V was pared by 5 bases and J by 2 bases, with 13 bases between. The CDR3 sequence: CASSTPSGAGNTIYF. As DNA, the CDR3 is TGTGCCAGCAGTACCCCGTCGGGGGCTGGAAACACCATATATTTT.

This clonotype has more than one count but fewer than ten. This sequence joins TRBV29-1 and TRBJ1-1; a weak D match, TRBD1 (5 bases). The CDR3 has 12 residues. Trimming took 7 bases from V and 4 from J, leaving 13 bases between them. CDR1 SQVTM and CDR2 ANQGSEA come from the germline V gene. The CDR3 is CSAIRDITEAFF. The CDR3 nucleotides read TGCAGCGCTATCAGGGATATCACTGAAGCTTTCTTT.

The chain joins TRBV12-3 or TRBV12-4 to TRBJ2-6; D is perhaps TRBD2 (6 bases). V was cut by 5 bases and J by 12 bases, with 14 bases left in between. The CDR3 is 13 residues long. CDR3 residues: CASSRDPGGVLTF. The CDR3 bases are TGTGCCAGCAGTCGGGACCCCGGGGGCGTCCTGACTTTC.

This clonotype was detected only a few times. This chain links TRBV14 with TRBJ2-4; D not certain. The germline V gene has CDR1 SGHDN and CDR2 FVKESK. The CDR3 has 15 residues. V gave up 1 base and J gave up 9 bases, with 16 bases separating them. The CDR3 DNA follows: TGTGCCAGCAGCCAAGGAAAACAGCGAGTTAGCATTCAGTACTTC. It yields the protein CASSQGKQRVSIQYF.

CDR3: CAISRDLSADTQYF. Written as DNA, the CDR3 is TGTGCCATCAGCAGGGACTTGTCCGCGGATACGCAGTATTTT. The rearrangement joins TRBV10-3 to TRBJ2-3, with TRBD2 as a possible D gene (6 bases). This CDR3 comprises 14 residues. Trimming left V 6 bases short and J 6 bases short, with 16 bases between. Looked up from germline, CDR1 is ENHRY and CDR2 is SYGVKD.

This chain links TRBV6-6 with TRBJ2-1, with a tentative D call TRBD2 (5 bases). The CDR3 is made up of 16 amino acids. The germline V gene encodes CDR1 MNHNY and CDR2 SVGAGI (reference sequence). V was cut by 7 bases and J by 5 bases, with 21 bases left in between. In nucleotides, the CDR3 is TGTGCCAGCATTCCCGGTTTGGGAGTAGTAAACAATGAGCAGTTCTTC. This codes for CASIPGLGVVNNEQFF.

This clonotype was seen more than once but under ten times. The rearrangement links TRBV28 to TRBJ2-7, with 8 bases aligning to TRBD1. The trim removed 4 bases at V and 0 bases at J, leaving 5 bases unmatched. This CDR3 is built from 15 residues. Germline V gene lookup returns CDR1 MDHEN and CDR2 SYDVKM. CDR3 sequence reads: CASSSGTGFSYEQYF. Written as DNA, the CDR3 is TGTGCCAGCAGTTCCGGGACAGGCTTCTCCTACGAGCAGTACTTC.

This clonotype was seen only a few times. The chain has TRBV7-2 and TRBJ2-3; D unresolved. The germline V gene encodes CDR1 SGHTA and CDR2 FQGNSA. The CDR3 is 12 residues long. Trimming removed 6 bases at V and 3 bases at J, with 7 bases between. The CDR3 loop is CASSGRTDTQYF. The CDR3 DNA is TGTGCCAGCAGTGGTAGGACAGATACGCAGTATTTT. The full variable domain, with the rest looked up from reference TRBV7-2 and TRBJ2-3, is GAGVSQSPSNKVTEKGKDVELRCDPISGHTALYWYRQSLGQGLEFLIYFQGNSAPDKSGLPSDRFSAERTGGSVSTLTIQRTQQEDSAVYLCASSGRTDTQYFGPGTRLTVL.

This clonotype was picked up many times. The chain carries TRBV29-1 and TRBJ2-5; 7 nucleotides align to TRBD1. V dropped 6 bases and J dropped 1; count of bases not matched to a gene: 8. The length of the CDR3 is 14 residues. Looked up from germline, CDR1 is SQVTM and CDR2 is ANQGSEA. The DNA of the CDR3 is TGCAGCGTACCCAACAGGGGTCGCCAAGAGACCCAGTACTTC. This translates into CSVPNRGRQETQYF.

This clonotype was detected many times. The V gene is TRBV3-2, the J gene TRBJ2-1; the table's D call, TRBD1, has no DNA check behind it. TRBV3-2 is a pseudogene segment. This CDR3 has 18 residues. CDR3 DNA sequence: TGTGCCAGCACCCAGGGACAGGGCCCTGTAAGCTCCTACAATGAGCAGTTCTTC. The encoded protein is CASTQGQGPVSSYNEQFF.

The V and J genes are TRBV18 and TRBJ1-1, with TRBD1 identical over 7 bases. Unmatched junction bases numbered 11, after V lost 1 base and J lost 6 bases. CDR1 KGHSH and CDR2 LQKENI come from the germline V gene. The length of the CDR3 is 16 residues. DNA for the CDR3: TGTGCCAGCTCACCACAGGGTCAGGGGGTAATCCCTGAAGCTTTCTTT. Its translation: CASSPQGQGVIPEAFF. The whole variable domain, filled in from reference TRBV18 and TRBJ1-1, reads NAGVMQNPRHLVRRRGQEARLRCSPMKGHSHVYWYRQLPEEGLKFMVYLQKENIIDESGMPKERFSAEFPKEGPSILRIQQVVRGDSAAYFCASSPQGQGVIPEAFFGQGTRLTVV.